This T cell receptor (beta chain) was documented in a study of vaccination and CD4 T cells after COVID-19. Study overall: Median time from COVID diagnosis to post-COVID sampling was 100 to 130 days (35 to 161). From HCoV-229E, HCoV-OC43, HCoV-NL63 and SARS-CoV-2, overlapping spike peptides were used to stimulate the cells.

The study sequenced cultured CD4+ T cell DNA using the Oncomine TCR Beta short-read assay. The genomic DNA was obtained from cultured CD4+ T cells by extraction with the QIAamp micro DNA kit. Each CDR3 protein gets one entry after TCRdb re-called the PCR reads with MiXCR. The sample includes 13,000 or so distinct CDR3 sequences, around three fifths seen only once; the top ten take about 18%. The CDR3 consists of 15 residues. Germline V CDR1 and CDR2: DFQATT, SNEGSKA (reference sequence). About this clonotype: Its antigen is currently unknown. A read error may produce the germline difference seen at one junction end.

The treatment denotes: roughly 10-day PBMC culture with coronavirus spike peptide pools or control peptides (ViraFEST assay). Peptide-pool expansion of antigen-specific T cells preceded TCR sequencing in ViraFEST. The sequence derives from a human donor who had recovered from COVID-19. The sequenced material came from CD4+ T cells from blood, cultured in vitro. The chain employs TRBV20-1 and TRBJ2-3; TRBD2 aligns across 12 bases. The CDR3 nucleotides are TGCGGTGCCATCCCGACTAGCGGGAGACAGGATACGCAGTATTTT. Residues: CGAIPTSGRQDTQYF.